Below, 26 T cell receptor beta chains from the same sample are listed, as sequenced in a study of blood T cell repertoires in COVID-19. Sequenced by immunoSEQ multiplex PCR; TCRdb stores in-frame clones only, minus some. Of 50,000 to 75,000 clones in the sample, approximately 80% were seen once. Material for sequencing was peripheral blood. The origin of the receptors is a man aged 55 to 70 with acute or convalescent COVID-19.

The chain employs TRBV5-1 and TRBJ1-1; 10 bases are a match to TRBD1. CDR3 length equals 18 residues. V lost 2 bases, J lost 1 base, and 11 bases stayed unmatched. CDR1 and CDR2 from the germline V gene are SGHRS and YFSETQ. Here the CDR3 reads CASSFGTGVFAGNTEAFF. CDR3 nucleotides: TGCGCCAGCAGCTTCGGGACAGGGGTTTTTGCGGGGAACACTGAAGCTTTCTTT.

The V and J genes are TRBV3-1 (or the pseudogene TRBV3-2) and TRBJ2-5; TRBD1 might be the D (6 bases). Between the trimmed V and J ends, which lost 1 base and 5 bases, there was a span of 17 bases. The germline gives CDR1 LGHDT, CDR2 YNNKEL (reference sequence). The CDR3 sequence is 16 residues long. The CDR3 nucleotides read TGTGCCAGCAGCCAAGGAGTGGGGGATCAGGGGGAGACCCAGTACTTC. This codes for CASSQGVGDQGETQYF.

The CDR3 bases are TGTGCCAGCAGCCAAGAAAGGGGCATTCAGTACTTC. Its protein is CASSQERGIQYF. V gene TRBV14 combines with J gene TRBJ2-4, with D maybe TRBD1 (5 bases). Germline V CDR1 and CDR2: SGHDN, FVKESK. The CDR3 contains 12 residues. Trimming shortened V by 0 bases and J by 9 bases, and 6 bases separated the two germline ends. The entire variable domain, with the rest obtained from reference TRBV14 and TRBJ2-4, is as follows: EAGVTQFPSHSVIEKGQTVTLRCDPISGHDNLYWYRRVMGKEIKFLLHFVKESKQDESGMPNNRFLAERTGGTYSTLKVQPAELEDSGVYFCASSQERGIQYFGAGTRLSVL.

This rearrangement joins TRBV6-5 to TRBJ2-3; 9 nucleotides match TRBD2. The CDR3 extends over 15 amino acids. The V gene end was trimmed by 2 bases and the J gene end by 1 base; junction bases not matched to a gene: 1. The germline V gene encodes CDR1 MNHEY and CDR2 SVGAGI. The CDR3, as DNA: TGTGCCAGCAGTTACGGGACTAGCCGCACAGATACGCAGTATTTT. Translation: CASSYGTSRTDTQYF.

The chain combines TRBV14 with TRBJ2-3; 13 bases agree with TRBD2. The V and J ends lost 4 bases and 5 bases, in that order; junction bases with no gene match: 15. The CDR3 sequence is 19 residues long. Germline lookup yields CDR1 SGHDN and CDR2 FVKESK. CDR3 sequence (DNA): TGTGCCAGCAGCCCACTCGGACTAGCGGGGGCGGTAAGGGGAGATACGCAGTATTTT. It translates to CASSPLGLAGAVRGDTQYF.

This clone was detected only a few times. The chain recombines TRBV5-8 with TRBJ2-3, with 11 bases identical to TRBD2. CDR1 is SGHTS, CDR2 YDEGEE, per germline. The ends lost 0 bases at V and 2 bases at J; junction bases unmatched: 5. CDR3 length: 17 residues. The CDR3 DNA is TGTGCCAGCAGCTTGGCCCCTAGCGGGGGGTTCACAGATACGCAGTATTTT. Translating gives CASSLAPSGGFTDTQYF.

The V and J genes are TRBV11-1 and TRBJ2-3; perhaps TRBD2 as D (5 bases). The V gene's germline CDR1 is SGHAT and CDR2 FQDESV (reference sequence). This CDR3 region has 14 residues. The V and J ends lost 3 bases and 4 bases respectively, with 11 bases between them. The CDR3 sequence: CASSFYGEPDTQYF. CDR3 bases: TGTGCCAGCAGCTTTTACGGGGAACCAGATACGCAGTATTTT.

The chain employs TRBV15 and TRBJ1-2; 7 bases align to TRBD1. The CDR3 is 14 amino acids. The V and J ends lost 3 bases and 6 bases, in that order; junction bases with no gene match: 7. CDR1 is LNHNV and CDR2 is YYDKDF in the germline V gene (reference sequence). DNA of the CDR3: TGTGCCACCAGCAGGACAGGGATAGAGCATGGCTACACCTTC. Translated: CATSRTGIEHGYTF.

The J gene is TRBJ2-7, the V gene TRBV7-8; TRBD2 might be the D (5 bases). CDR3 length: 16 amino acids. V lost 2 bases and J lost 0, with 14 bases in between. The germline V gene encodes CDR1 SGHVS and CDR2 FQNEAQ. The CDR3 loop is CASSLQGAATSYEQYF. For the CDR3, the DNA is TGTGCCAGCAGCTTACAAGGAGCGGCCACCTCCTACGAGCAGTACTTC. The variable domain in full, with the rest retrieved from reference TRBV7-8 and TRBJ2-7, is GAGVSQSPRYKVAKRGQDVALRCDPISGHVSLFWYQQALGQGPEFLTYFQNEAQLDKSGLPSDRFFAERPEGSVSTLKIQRTQQEDSAVYLCASSLQGAATSYEQYFGPGTRLTVT.

This sequence joins TRBV6-2 or TRBV6-3 and TRBJ1-4, with D unresolved. Germline V gene lookup returns CDR1 MNHEY and CDR2 SVGEGT. The germline V and J ends were trimmed by 6 bases and 7 bases, with 15 bases remaining between them. The CDR3 totals 14 residues. CDR3 bases: TGTGCCAGCAGCCAAGGTAGACGAGGTGAAAAACTGTTTTTT. Translation gives CASSQGRRGEKLFF.

The J gene is TRBJ2-7, the V gene TRBV5-1; 9 nucleotides align to TRBD1. Germline-derived CDR1 and CDR2 are SGHRS and YFSETQ. The V segment lost 4 bases and the J segment 6 bases; nucleotides outside the gene matches: 5. There are 13 residues in the CDR3. The CDR3 coding sequence is TGCGCCAGCAGCACTCGACAGGGGGTCGAGCAGTACTTC. Amino acid sequence: CASSTRQGVEQYF.

The chain is built from TRBV9 and TRBJ1-6; D gene unclear. Trimming stripped 4 bases from V and 9 bases from J, with 14 bases between. Germline CDR1 is SGDLS and CDR2 is YYNGEE. This CDR3 is built from 14 residues. The CDR3 spells CASSPEDSGSPLHF. The CDR3 nucleotides are TGTGCCAGCAGCCCCGAGGATAGCGGTTCACCCCTCCACTTT.

V usage is TRBV11-2 and J usage is TRBJ2-5, with a possible D match to TRBD1 (5 bases). CDR1 and CDR2 (germline): SGHAT, FQNNGV. Trimming pared 0 bases from V and 5 bases from J, leaving 13 bases between. The CDR3 extends over 15 amino acids. The CDR3 loop is CASSLEDTKWETQYF. The CDR3 bases are TGTGCCAGCAGCTTAGAGGACACTAAGTGGGAGACCCAGTACTTC.

The rearrangement joins TRBV7-9 to TRBJ2-7; 11 bases align to TRBD1. Germline trimming cut 1 base from V and 6 bases from J; bases unmatched to any gene: 5. This CDR3 is 15 amino acids long. Germline V CDR1 and CDR2: SEHNR, FQNEAQ (reference sequence). DNA of the CDR3: TGTGCCAGCAGCTTAGTTTCAGGGACAGGGGGCGAGCAGTACTTC. Its translation: CASSLVSGTGGEQYF.

The CDR3 DNA sequence: TGCGCCAGCAGCTTGGTTCCCGGTGGCCTAGCTGGCGATACGCAGTATTTT. This gives the protein CASSLVPGGLAGDTQYF. The chain carries TRBV5-1 and TRBJ2-3; possibly TRBD2 for D (5 bases). This CDR3 region has 17 residues. V was shortened by 0 bases and J by 6 bases, with 20 bases between the two germline ends. Germline loops: CDR1 SGHRS, CDR2 YFSETQ.

The chain is built from TRBV9 and TRBJ2-1; 9 nucleotides line up with TRBD2. Germline CDR1 reads SGDLS; CDR2 reads YYNGEE. There are 18 residues in the CDR3. J was trimmed by 5 bases and V by 4 bases; bases with no gene match: 16. DNA of the CDR3: TGTGCCAGCAGCCCGCGAATTCCCGGCGGGGGGGCAAACAATGAGCAGTTCTTC. This encodes CASSPRIPGGGANNEQFF.

This chain joins TRBV10-2 and TRBJ2-1; TRBD1 matches at 9 bases. The CDR3 extends over 14 amino acids. Trimming took 6 bases from V and 7 from J; bases not matched to a gene: 7. Germline assignment: CDR1 WSHSY and CDR2 SAAADI. Here the CDR3 reads CASSTGQGNNEQFF. Here the CDR3 DNA reads TGCGCCAGCAGCACCGGACAGGGGAATAATGAGCAGTTCTTC.

The CDR3 nucleotides read TGTGCCAGCAGTGCCCACAGAAAGCTCATGAACACTGAAGCTTTCTTT. Encoded protein: CASSAHRKLMNTEAFF. The chain combines TRBV6-1 with TRBJ1-1; D remains ambiguous. This CDR3 is built from 16 residues. From germline, CDR1 is MNHNS and CDR2 SASEGT. V was trimmed by 4 bases and J by 0 bases, leaving 15 bases between them.

V and J are TRBV5-1 and TRBJ2-3, with D possibly being TRBD1 (6 bases). The CDR3 totals 14 residues. The germline V gene has CDR1 SGHRS and CDR2 YFSETQ. Trimming took off 4 bases at V and 4 bases at J, with 13 bases between the two ends. Here the CDR3 DNA reads TGCGCCAGCAGCCTTTGGGGGCCAGCAGATACGCAGTATTTT. Translation gives CASSLWGPADTQYF.

V and J are TRBV27 and TRBJ1-6; a weak D match, TRBD1 (5 bases). The CDR3 length is 18 residues. Germline V CDR1 and CDR2: MNHEY, SMNVEV (reference sequence). V lost 2 bases and J lost 2, with 16 bases in between. CDR3 nucleotides: TGTGCCAGCAGTTTACTCCCCGGGGGGGGAACCTATAATTCACCCCTCCACTTT. The encoded protein is CASSLLPGGGTYNSPLHF.

The genes are TRBV6-5 and TRBJ1-5; perhaps TRBD1 as D (6 bases). CDR1 MNHEY and CDR2 SVGAGI come from the germline V gene. V lost 6 bases and J lost 2, with 11 bases in between. The CDR3 is 14 amino acids. As DNA, the CDR3 is TGTGCCAGCAGCTTAAAGGGGGGCAATCAGCCCCAGCATTTT. Protein product: CASSLKGGNQPQHF.

The sample holds one count of this clone. The chain links TRBV7-9 to TRBJ2-2; the match to TRBD1 covers 9 bases. Unmatched junction bases numbered 7, after V lost 2 bases and J lost 0 bases. CDR3 length: 18 amino acids. The germline V gene encodes CDR1 SEHNR and CDR2 FQNEAQ (reference sequence). The CDR3 sequence: CASSLPLQGATNTGELFF. CDR3 coding DNA: TGTGCCAGCAGCTTACCATTACAGGGGGCGACGAACACCGGGGAGCTGTTTTTT. The whole variable domain, filled in from reference TRBV7-9 and TRBJ2-2, reads DTGVSQNPRHKITKRGQNVTFRCDPISEHNRLYWYRQTLGQGPEFLTYFQNEAQLEKSRLLSDRFSAERPKGSFSTLEIQRTEQGDSAMYLCASSLPLQGATNTGELFFGEGSRLTVL.

The rearrangement uses TRBV6-5 and TRBJ2-5; 10 bases map to TRBD2. Germline trimming cut 6 bases from V and 4 bases from J; bases unmatched to any gene: 8. This CDR3 has 15 amino acids. Germline V gene data show CDR1 as MNHEY and CDR2 as SVGAGI. The CDR3 region is CASRPQLAGRETQYF. Here the CDR3 DNA reads TGTGCCAGCAGACCCCAACTAGCGGGGAGAGAGACCCAGTACTTC.

The chain recombines TRBV19 with TRBJ2-5; possibly TRBD1 for D (6 bases). Trimming shortened V by 7 bases and J by 4 bases, and 16 bases separated the two germline ends. CDR3 length: 14 residues. From germline, CDR1 is LNHDA and CDR2 SQIVND (reference sequence). CDR3 amino acids: CASTPRGRGETQYF. The DNA of the CDR3 is TGTGCCAGTACCCCCAGGGGACGAGGAGAGACCCAGTACTTC. Full variable domain (missing parts from reference TRBV19 and TRBJ2-5): DGGITQSPKYLFRKEGQNVTLSCEQNLNHDAMYWYRQDPGQGLRLIYYSQIVNDFQKGDIAEGYSVSREKKESFPLTVTSAQKNPTAFYLCASTPRGRGETQYFGPGTRLLVL.

The V call is TRBV6-6, the J call TRBJ1-5; 9 nucleotides line up with TRBD1. V gave up 6 bases and J gave up 7 bases; unmatched junction bases: 7. Germline loops: CDR1 MNHNY, CDR2 SVGAGI (reference sequence). This CDR3 contains 14 residues. The CDR3 sequence: CASSWDRVNQPQHF. CDR3 coding DNA: TGTGCCAGCAGCTGGGACAGGGTAAACCAGCCCCAGCATTTT.

This chain connects TRBV16 to TRBJ2-7, with TRBD1 as a possible D gene (6 bases). The CDR3 has 13 amino acids. CDR1 KGHSY and CDR2 FQNENV come from the germline V gene. V lost 2 bases and J lost 13, with 18 bases in between. The CDR3 DNA follows: TGTGCCAGCAGCCAAGACCCGGACAGTCTTAGATACTTC. Residues: CASSQDPDSLRYF. Full variable domain (outside the CDR3, taken from reference TRBV16 and TRBJ2-7): GEEVAQTPKHLVRGEGQKAKLYCAPIKGHSYVFWYQQVLKNEFKFLISFQNENVFDETGMPKERFSAKCLPNSPCSLEIQATKLEDSAVYFCASSQDPDSLRYFGPGTRLTVT.